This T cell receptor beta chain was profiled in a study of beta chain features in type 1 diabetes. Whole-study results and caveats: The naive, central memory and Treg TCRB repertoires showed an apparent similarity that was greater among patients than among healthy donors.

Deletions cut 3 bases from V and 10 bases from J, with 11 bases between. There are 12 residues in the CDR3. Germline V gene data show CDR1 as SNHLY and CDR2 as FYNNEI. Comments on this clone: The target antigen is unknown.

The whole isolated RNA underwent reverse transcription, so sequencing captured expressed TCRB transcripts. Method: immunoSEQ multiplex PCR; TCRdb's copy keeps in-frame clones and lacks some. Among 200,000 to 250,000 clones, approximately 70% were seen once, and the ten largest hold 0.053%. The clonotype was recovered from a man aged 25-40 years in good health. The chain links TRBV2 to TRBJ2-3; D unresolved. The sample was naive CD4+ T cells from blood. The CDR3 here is CASSETAVPQYF. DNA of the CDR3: TGTGCCAGCAGTGAGACGGCGGTCCCGCAGTATTTT.